This entry lists 20 T cell receptor beta chains sequenced from one sample in a study of T cell repertoires in cytomegalovirus infection. A single record per CDR3 protein comes from TCRdb applying MiXCR to the reads. Counted here are about 600,000 distinct CDR3 sequences, 20% to 30% occurring once; the ten biggest clones make up 7% to 9%. Sequenced material: CD8+ T cells from PBMCs. These receptors were collected from a human donor in good health (CMV status not recorded). Some clones in this sample may be carry-over from other donors' samples.

The chain is built from TRBV27 and TRBJ1-2; 7 nucleotides line up with TRBD1. CDR3 length: 12 residues. In germline, CDR1 is MNHEY, CDR2 SMNVEV (reference sequence). V was clipped by 6 bases and J by 5 bases; unmatched bases: 3. Written as DNA, the CDR3 is TGTGCCAGCAGGACAGGGATTTATGGCTACACCTTC. It codes for CASRTGIYGYTF.

A word on this clonotype: A much larger clone lies a single base off, so this may be a read error. This chain links TRBV7-4 with TRBJ1-1; D is ambiguous. This CDR3 is built from 15 residues. CDR1 is SGHVT, CDR2 SQSDAQ, per germline. Trimming pared 0 bases from V and 4 bases from J, leaving 12 bases between. In nucleotides, the CDR3 is TGTGCCAGCAGCTTAGCTGAGCACTTAAGCACTGAAGCTTTCTTT. As protein: CASSLAEHLSTEAFF.

The sample holds a few counts of this clonotype. The chain has TRBV6-2 or TRBV6-3 and TRBJ1-5; D unresolved. CDR3 length equals 14 residues. With 7 bases removed from V and 0 bases from J, the gap between germline ends came to 10 bases. Per the germline V gene, CDR1 is MNHEY and CDR2 is SVGEGT. The CDR3 DNA reads as TGTGCCAGCACCTCAGAGTATAGCAATCAGCCCCAGCATTTT. This encodes CASTSEYSNQPQHF.

This clonotype has only a few counts. The V gene is TRBV25-1, the J gene TRBJ2-1; D ambiguous. From germline, CDR1 is MGHDK and CDR2 SYGVNS. The CDR3 extends over 10 amino acids. Trimming shortened V by 3 bases and J by 10 bases, and 4 bases separated the two germline ends. CDR3 amino acids: CASSEGEQFF. The CDR3, as DNA: TGTGCCAGCAGTGAGGGGGAGCAGTTCTTC.

This clonotype was seen ten or more times. The V call is TRBV7-8, the J call TRBJ2-2; 10 nucleotides match TRBD2. The germline V gene encodes CDR1 SGHVS and CDR2 FQNEAQ. The CDR3 covers 15 residues. Trimming cost V 6 bases and J 7 bases; bases outside gene matches: 8. The CDR3 region has the DNA TGTGCCAGCAGACCACTAGCGGGGTCGGGCGGGGAGCTGTTTTTT. As protein: CASRPLAGSGGELFF.

In this sample, this clonotype turned up many times. The chain links TRBV6-5 to TRBJ2-1, with 9 positions matching TRBD1. This CDR3 is 16 amino acids long. Germline V lookup: CDR1 MNHEY, CDR2 SVGAGI. The J segment lost 2 bases and the V segment lost 0 bases, leaving 2 bases of the junction unmatched. In DNA form, the CDR3 reads TGTGCCAGCAGTTACTCGGGACAGGGCGCCTACAATGAGCAGTTCTTC. Amino acids: CASSYSGQGAYNEQFF.

The rearrangement joins TRBV30 to TRBJ2-1, with D uncertain. The CDR3 extends over 13 amino acids. The germline V gene encodes CDR1 GTSNPN and CDR2 SVGIG (reference sequence). With 0 bases removed from V and 6 bases from J, the gap between germline ends came to 9 bases. CDR3 amino acids: CAWSVLVRNEQFF. As DNA, the CDR3 is TGTGCCTGGAGTGTACTGGTCCGCAATGAGCAGTTCTTC.

The sample holds many counts of this clonotype. The rearrangement joins TRBV7-9 to TRBJ2-1, with D uncertain. Germline values: CDR1 SEHNR, CDR2 FQNEAQ (reference sequence). The CDR3 is 17 amino acids. Trimming took off 1 base at V and 0 bases at J, with 13 bases between the two ends. This CDR3 reads CASSLGMTRSSYNEQFF. In DNA form, the CDR3 reads TGTGCCAGCAGCTTAGGTATGACAAGGAGCTCCTACAATGAGCAGTTCTTC.

This clonotype was detected a few times. J is TRBJ2-5 and V is TRBV14, with 7 bases aligning to TRBD1. Trimming took 3 bases from V and 5 from J; bases not matched to a gene: 6. The germline V gene has CDR1 SGHDN and CDR2 FVKESK. The CDR3 runs 14 residues. The CDR3 loop is CASSQKTGFETQYF. CDR3 sequence (DNA): TGTGCCAGCAGCCAGAAGACAGGGTTTGAGACCCAGTACTTC.

This clonotype was detected only a few times. The V call is TRBV20-1, the J call TRBJ2-7; 8 bases align to TRBD1. V trimming: 5 bases; J trimming: 2 bases; junction bases outside the gene matches: 23. This CDR3 spans 19 amino acids. Per the germline V gene, CDR1 is DFQATT and CDR2 is SNEGSKA (reference sequence). In DNA, the CDR3 is TGCAGTGCTCGAGTGGGGGGACAGGTCCTTTGCGGGGTAACCTACGAGCAGTACTTC. This translates into CSARVGGQVLCGVTYEQYF.

As to this clonotype: At one boundary the junction diverges from the germline segment, which might be a read error. V is TRBV6-1 and J is TRBJ2-1; D may be TRBD1 (5 bases). The CDR3 is made up of 15 amino acids. The V gene's germline CDR1 is MNHNS and CDR2 SASEGT. CDR3 coding DNA: TGTGCCAGCAGTGAAATAGGGGCCCCAAGGAATGATCAGTTCTTC. Its translation: CASSEIGAPRNDQFF.

As for this clonotype: This sequence may be a read error, since a much larger clone differs from it by one base. The rearrangement uses TRBV28 and TRBJ2-7; D tentatively fits TRBD1 or TRBD2 (5 bases each). This CDR3 has 16 amino acids. The V gene's germline CDR1 is MDHEN and CDR2 SYDVKM. DNA of the CDR3: TGTGCCAGCAGTTTCTGGGCGAGTGGGGGTCCATACGAGCGGTACTTC. Residues: CASSFWASGGPYERYF.

In this sample, this clonotype turned up many times. The chain recombines TRBV7-3 with TRBJ2-1; 8 bases are a match to TRBD2. Trimming at V came to 5 bases and at J to 2 bases, leaving 14 bases not matched to a gene. The CDR3 has 18 residues. Germline V gene data show CDR1 as SGHTA and CDR2 as FQGTGA. The CDR3 nucleotides are TGTGCCAGCAGCCTTCTAGGTGGAGAAGCGGGGGCCTACAATGAGCAGTTCTTC. The encoded protein is CASSLLGGEAGAYNEQFF.

In its sample, this clonotype was seen many times. One end of the junction varies from germline; a read error may be responsible. The genes are TRBV7-9 and TRBJ2-3; TRBD2 agrees at 9 bases. The CDR3 extends over 15 amino acids. The germline V gene has CDR1 SEHNR and CDR2 FQNEAQ (reference sequence). CDR3 residues: CASSLAGSSTDTQYF. The DNA of the CDR3 is TGTGCCAGCAGCCTAGCGGGGAGTAGCACAGATACGCAGTATTTT.

This clonotype was observed a few times. The CDR3 bases are TGTGCCAGCAGGGGGGGGGGTCGGACAGTCCACTACGAGCAGTACTTC. Translating gives CASRGGGRTVHYEQYF. The chain links TRBV2 to TRBJ2-7, with D possibly matching TRBD2 (7 bases). The CDR3 is 16 amino acids. Trimming removed 6 bases from V and 3 bases from J, with 21 bases in between. In germline, CDR1 is SNHLY, CDR2 FYNNEI.

This clonotype was detected ten times or more. The gene calls are TRBV7-2 and TRBJ2-3; D possibly corresponds to TRBD2 (6 bases). V lost 2 bases and J 2 bases, leaving 11 bases between the germline ends. The V gene's germline CDR1 is SGHTA and CDR2 FQGNSA. This CDR3 is 15 amino acids long. CDR3 in amino acids: CASSLLGGITDTQYF. The CDR3 DNA reads as TGTGCCAGCAGCTTACTCGGCGGGATCACAGATACGCAGTATTTT.

For this clonotype: A read error may explain this, as a much larger clone is one base away. This rearrangement joins TRBV7-2 to TRBJ2-2; D unclear. Trimming stripped 6 bases from V and 7 bases from J, with 15 bases between. Germline V gives CDR1 SGHTA, CDR2 FQGNSA. CDR3 size: 14 residues. The CDR3 nucleotides are TGTGCCAGCAGATACCGGATCGTAAGCGGGGAGCTGTTTTTT. Translation: CASRYRIVSGELFF.

This clonotype was picked up one time. Given a much more abundant clone one base away, this may be a read error. The chain combines TRBV7-2 with TRBJ2-4; TRBD1 matches 7 bases. The V gene end was trimmed by 3 bases and the J gene end by 2 bases; junction bases not matched to a gene: 4. The CDR3 covers 15 residues. Per the germline V gene, CDR1 is SGHTA and CDR2 is FQGNSA. The CDR3 DNA reads as TGTGCCAGCAGCTTTATGGGACAGACCAAAAACATTCAGTACTTC. This encodes CASSFMGQTKNIQYF.

The V and J genes are TRBV7-6 and TRBJ1-3; TRBD1 might be the D (5 bases). V was trimmed by 4 bases and J by 7 bases, leaving 11 bases between them. CDR1 and CDR2 (germline): SGHVS, FNYEAQ. The CDR3 totals 13 residues. The CDR3 DNA reads as TGTGCCAGCAGCTATGGGGGGTCGAACACCATATATTTT. This sequence encodes CASSYGGSNTIYF.

This clonotype was observed a few times. The V gene is TRBV5-6, the J gene TRBJ1-2; D possibly corresponds to TRBD1 (5 bases). V dropped 2 bases and J dropped 4 bases, with 21 bases sitting between them. CDR1 SGHDT and CDR2 YYEEEE come from the germline V gene. The CDR3 is 17 residues long. CDR3 sequence: CASSFNLWDSEFYGYTF. The DNA of the CDR3 is TGTGCCAGCAGCTTTAACCTATGGGACTCCGAATTCTATGGCTACACCTTC.